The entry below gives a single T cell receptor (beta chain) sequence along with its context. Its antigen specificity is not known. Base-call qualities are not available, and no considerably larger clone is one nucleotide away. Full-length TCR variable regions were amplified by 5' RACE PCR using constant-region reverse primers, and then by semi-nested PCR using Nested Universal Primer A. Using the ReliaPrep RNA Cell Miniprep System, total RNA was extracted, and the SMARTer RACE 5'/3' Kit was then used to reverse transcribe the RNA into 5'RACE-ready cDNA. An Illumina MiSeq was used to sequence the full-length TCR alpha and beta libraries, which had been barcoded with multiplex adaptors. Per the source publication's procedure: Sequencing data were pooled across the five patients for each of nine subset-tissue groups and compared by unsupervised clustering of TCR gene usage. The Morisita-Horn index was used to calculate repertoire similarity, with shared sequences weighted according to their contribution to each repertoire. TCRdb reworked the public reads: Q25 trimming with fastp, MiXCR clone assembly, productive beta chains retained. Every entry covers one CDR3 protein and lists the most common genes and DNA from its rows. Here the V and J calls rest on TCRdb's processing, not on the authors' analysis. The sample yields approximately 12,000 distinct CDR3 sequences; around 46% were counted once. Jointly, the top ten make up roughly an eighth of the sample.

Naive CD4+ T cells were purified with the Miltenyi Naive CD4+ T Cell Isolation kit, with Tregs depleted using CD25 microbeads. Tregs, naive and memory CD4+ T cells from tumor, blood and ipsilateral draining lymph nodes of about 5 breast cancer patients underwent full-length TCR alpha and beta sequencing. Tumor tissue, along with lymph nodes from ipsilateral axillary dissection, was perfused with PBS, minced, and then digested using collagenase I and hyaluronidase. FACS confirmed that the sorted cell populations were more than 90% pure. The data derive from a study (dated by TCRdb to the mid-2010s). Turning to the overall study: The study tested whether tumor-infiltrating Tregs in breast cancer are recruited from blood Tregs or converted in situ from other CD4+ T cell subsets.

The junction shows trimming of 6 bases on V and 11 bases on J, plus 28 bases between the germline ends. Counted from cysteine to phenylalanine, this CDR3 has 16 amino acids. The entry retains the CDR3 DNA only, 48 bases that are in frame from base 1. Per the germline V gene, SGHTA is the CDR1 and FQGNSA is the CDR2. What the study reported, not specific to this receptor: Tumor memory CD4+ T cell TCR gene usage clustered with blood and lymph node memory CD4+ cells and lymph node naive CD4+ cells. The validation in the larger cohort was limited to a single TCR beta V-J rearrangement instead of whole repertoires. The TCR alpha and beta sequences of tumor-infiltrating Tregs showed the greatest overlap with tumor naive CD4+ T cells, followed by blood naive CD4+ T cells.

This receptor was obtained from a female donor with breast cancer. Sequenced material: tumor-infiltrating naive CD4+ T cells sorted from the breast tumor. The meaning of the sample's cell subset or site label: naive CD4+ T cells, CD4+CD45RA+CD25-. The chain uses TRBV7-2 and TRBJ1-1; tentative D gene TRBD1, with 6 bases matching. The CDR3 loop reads CASRQRPPGDDHAAFF. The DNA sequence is TGTGCCAGCAGGCAAAGGCCCCCAGGGGACGACCATGCTGCTTTCTTT.